Below, 13 T cell receptor beta chains from the same sample are listed, as sequenced in a study of blood T cell repertoires in COVID-19. Profiled with immunoSEQ multiplex PCR; TCRdb holds only in-frame clones, not every one. The repertoire includes 130,000 or so clones, around 89% of them detected once, and roughly 2.5% sits in the top ten. The sequencing input was peripheral blood. All receptors come from a human donor with COVID-19, enrolled during active disease. The donor label of this sample is uncertain.

The genes are TRBV24-1 and TRBJ1-5; a possible D gene is TRBD1 (6 bases). The germline CDR1 and CDR2 sequences are KGHDR and SFDVKD. The CDR3 runs 14 residues. The V end lost 9 bases, the J end lost 7 bases, and 18 bases lay between the germline ends. For the CDR3, the DNA is TGTGCCACCCAAGCCGGGGGGGCAGGGCAGCCCCAGCATTTT. It encodes CATQAGGAGQPQHF.

V is TRBV6-4 and J is TRBJ2-6, with a possible D match to TRBD1 (6 bases). V lost 6 bases to trimming and J lost 2 bases, with 14 bases between them. CDR3 length: 16 residues. CDR1 and CDR2 from the germline V gene are MRHNA and SNTAGT. In nucleotides, the CDR3 is TGTGCCAGCAGCACCAACAGGGACGCTGGGGCCAACGTCCTGACTTTC. Protein sequence: CASSTNRDAGANVLTF.

V gene TRBV10-3 combines with J gene TRBJ1-1, with D maybe TRBD1 (5 bases). Trimming cost V 6 bases and J 1 base, with 12 bases left between them. Germline V lookup: CDR1 ENHRY, CDR2 SYGVKD. CDR3 length: 14 residues. CDR3 in amino acids: CAISAGLWNTEAFF. The DNA of the CDR3 is TGTGCCATCAGCGCGGGACTCTGGAACACTGAAGCTTTCTTT.

The V and J genes are TRBV2 and TRBJ2-5; D possibly corresponds to TRBD1 (6 bases). V was clipped by 7 bases and J by 9 bases, with 24 bases between them. CDR1 and CDR2 from the germline V gene are SNHLY and FYNNEI. This CDR3 has 15 amino acids. The CDR3 nucleotides are TGTGCCAGCACCGGGACAAGGTTGAGCGCAGGAGCCCAGTACTTC. It is translated as CASTGTRLSAGAQYF.

The V call is TRBV19, the J call TRBJ2-3, with 8 bases aligning to TRBD1. Germline V CDR1 and CDR2: LNHDA, SQIVND (reference sequence). The length of the CDR3 is 17 residues. With 5 bases clipped from V and 2 bases from J, the junction kept 12 bases outside the gene matches. The CDR3 DNA reads TGTGCCAGTAGTCTTCAGGGACAGGTTTGGTTCACAGATACGCAGTATTTT. As protein: CASSLQGQVWFTDTQYF.

The chain is built from TRBV19 and TRBJ1-4, with 9 bases identical to TRBD1. The length of the CDR3 is 15 residues. Germline trimming cut 7 bases from V and 1 base from J; bases unmatched to any gene: 4. Germline V lookup: CDR1 LNHDA, CDR2 SQIVND (reference sequence). The CDR3 bases are TGTGCCAGTACCGACAGGGGGAGAACTAATGAAAAACTGTTTTTT. It translates to CASTDRGRTNEKLFF.

This clone was seen only a few times. The V gene is TRBV18, the J gene TRBJ1-4; D unresolved. This CDR3 comprises 13 residues. Germline V gives CDR1 KGHSH, CDR2 LQKENI. Trimming removed 3 bases at V and 5 bases at J, with 7 bases between. Here the CDR3 reads CASSPNSNEKLFF. CDR3 nucleotides: TGTGCCAGCTCACCTAACTCGAATGAAAAACTGTTTTTT.

The chain carries TRBV10-3 and TRBJ2-7; the D gene is possibly TRBD1 (6 bases). The CDR3 runs to 14 residues. Trimming left V 6 bases short and J 0 bases short, with 12 bases between. Germline V CDR1 and CDR2: ENHRY, SYGVKD. CDR3 nucleotides: TGTGCCATCAGAGATCGACAGGTCTCCTACGAGCAGTACTTC. It specifies CAIRDRQVSYEQYF.

The V gene is TRBV6-1, the J gene TRBJ1-2; perhaps TRBD1 as D (5 bases). CDR1 is MNHNS, CDR2 SASEGT, per germline. V lost 3 bases, J lost 4 bases, and 12 bases lay in between. This CDR3 comprises 14 residues. The CDR3 coding sequence is TGTGCCAGCAGTGACAGGGCCTCTTTCTATGGCTACACCTTC. As protein: CASSDRASFYGYTF.

The chain is built from TRBV5-8 and TRBJ2-2; D unresolved. The V gene lost 4 bases and the J gene lost 2 bases, with 12 bases spanning the gap. The CDR3 sequence is 15 residues long. Germline assignment: CDR1 SGHTS and CDR2 YDEGEE. In DNA form, the CDR3 reads TGTGCCAGCAGCCGACTCGCTCCCAACACCGGGGAGCTGTTTTTT. It is translated as CASSRLAPNTGELFF.

This chain connects TRBV6-1 to TRBJ2-1; maybe TRBD2 (5 bases). Per germline, CDR1 MNHNS and CDR2 SASEGT. CDR3 length equals 13 residues. Deletions cut 2 bases from V and 7 bases from J, with 9 bases between. The CDR3 coding sequence is TGTGCCAGCAGTGAATCGAGAGGGAATGAGCAGTTCTTC. Its protein product is CASSESRGNEQFF.

This chain uses TRBV2 with TRBJ2-1; 7 bases fit TRBD2. With 2 bases clipped from V and 8 bases from J, the junction kept 9 bases outside the gene matches. This CDR3 is 15 amino acids long. Per the germline V gene, CDR1 is SNHLY and CDR2 is FYNNEI. The DNA for the CDR3 is TGTGCCAGCAGTGAAACGGGGGGTCCTTATGATGAGCAGTTCTTC. Translation: CASSETGGPYDEQFF.

The V and J genes are TRBV30 and TRBJ2-3; D is undetermined. Germline V gene sequence: CDR1 GTSNPN, CDR2 SVGIG (reference sequence). The CDR3 sequence is 13 residues long. Trimming stripped 0 bases from V and 2 bases from J, with 6 bases between. CDR3 residues: CAWSVLFTDTQYF. The CDR3 bases are TGTGCCTGGAGTGTACTATTCACAGATACGCAGTATTTT.